A single sample gave rise to the 9 T cell receptor beta chains below, sequenced in a study of shared clonotypes between healthy human individuals. Some clones are missing from TCRdb's copy, which holds only in-frame ones; the method was immunoSEQ multiplex PCR. The sample includes 640,000 or so clones, 60% to 80% of them seen just once. Sequencing was performed on memory CD4+ T cells sorted from blood. Subset in this sample: CD45RA-negative fraction. The origin of the receptors is a woman in her twenties or thirties in good health.

In DNA, the CDR3 is TGTGCCAGCAAAACCCTAGCGGGAGGGTTCGACGAGCAGTACTTC. Translation: CASKTLAGGFDEQYF. The V gene is TRBV2, the J gene TRBJ2-7, with 12 nucleotides matching TRBD2. The germline gives CDR1 SNHLY, CDR2 FYNNEI. J gave up 5 bases and V 7 bases, and 9 bases lay outside the gene matches. The CDR3 runs 15 residues.

This clone turned up a few times. The rearrangement uses TRBV14 and TRBJ2-5; 7 bases agree with TRBD1. The length of the CDR3 is 14 residues. Germline values: CDR1 SGHDN, CDR2 FVKESK. The J segment lost 1 base and the V segment lost 4 bases, leaving 3 bases of the junction unmatched. The CDR3 spells CASSLGQIQETQYF. DNA for the CDR3: TGTGCCAGCAGCCTGGGACAGATCCAAGAGACCCAGTACTTC.

This clone was counted a single time. This sequence joins TRBV28 and TRBJ2-7, with TRBD2 identical over 7 bases. The CDR3 loop spans 15 amino acids. V was pared by 3 bases and J by 2 bases, with 7 bases of the junction left unmatched. Germline CDR1 MDHEN, CDR2 SYDVKM. Here the CDR3 reads CASSLRGREPYEQYF. The CDR3 nucleotides are TGTGCCAGCAGTTTGCGTGGGAGGGAGCCCTACGAGCAGTACTTC.

This clone was counted between two and nine times. The J gene is TRBJ2-2, the V gene TRBV5-1, with 12 bases aligning to TRBD2. Germline V gene sequence: CDR1 SGHRS, CDR2 YFSETQ. There are 16 residues in the CDR3. The J segment lost 6 bases and the V segment lost 5 bases, leaving 8 bases of the junction unmatched. The CDR3 sequence is CASSLRTSGTAGELFF. The CDR3 DNA reads TGCGCCAGCAGTTTGAGGACTAGCGGGACGGCCGGGGAGCTGTTTTTT.

This chain links TRBV6-5 with TRBJ1-2; 9 bases are shared with TRBD1. The V segment lost 6 bases and the J segment 6 bases; nucleotides outside the gene matches: 5. Per germline, CDR1 MNHEY and CDR2 SVGAGI. The CDR3 extends over 13 amino acids. The CDR3 DNA is TGTGCCAGCAGGTTACAGGGGGCGCATGGCTACACCTTC. It specifies CASRLQGAHGYTF.

The rearrangement links TRBV30 to TRBJ1-1; 8 nucleotides agree with TRBD1. There are 16 residues in the CDR3. V gave up 1 base and J gave up 5 bases; unmatched junction bases: 12. Per germline, CDR1 GTSNPN and CDR2 SVGIG (reference sequence). The CDR3 reads CAWSAARQGFDTEAFF. Here the CDR3 DNA reads TGTGCCTGGAGTGCGGCGAGACAGGGGTTCGATACTGAAGCTTTCTTT.

This clone came up once. The V call is TRBV20-1, the J call TRBJ2-5; D not certain. Looked up from germline, CDR1 is DFQATT and CDR2 is SNEGSKA (reference sequence). The V gene lost 5 bases and the J gene lost 0 bases, with 4 bases spanning the gap. The CDR3 spans 11 residues. In DNA form, the CDR3 reads TGCAGTGCTTGGTACCAAGAGACCCAGTACTTC. Its translation is CSAWYQETQYF.

The chain joins TRBV5-1 to TRBJ1-4, with D unresolved. Germline assignment: CDR1 SGHRS and CDR2 YFSETQ. Trimming pared 5 bases from V and 4 bases from J, leaving 15 bases between. The CDR3 is 15 residues long. The CDR3 region is CASSPTARDNEKLFF. The CDR3 DNA sequence: TGCGCCAGCAGTCCGACTGCGAGGGATAATGAAAAACTGTTTTTT. The entire variable domain, with the rest obtained from reference TRBV5-1 and TRBJ1-4, is as follows: KAGVTQTPRYLIKTRGQQVTLSCSPISGHRSVSWYQQTPGQGLQFLFEYFSETQRNKGNFPGRFSGRQFSNSRSEMNVSTLELGDSALYLCASSPTARDNEKLFFGSGTQLSVL.

Note on this clone: A much larger clone differs by one base, so this may be a read error. The sample carries other DNA sequences with the same CDR3. The chain has TRBV28 and TRBJ2-7; 9 bases are a match to TRBD1. The CDR3 spans 15 residues. Per the germline V gene, CDR1 is MDHEN and CDR2 is SYDVKM. CDR3 protein: CASSFGGTGYYEQYF. Here the CDR3 DNA reads TGTGCGAGCAGTTTTGGGGGGACAGGGTACTACGAGCAGTACTTC.